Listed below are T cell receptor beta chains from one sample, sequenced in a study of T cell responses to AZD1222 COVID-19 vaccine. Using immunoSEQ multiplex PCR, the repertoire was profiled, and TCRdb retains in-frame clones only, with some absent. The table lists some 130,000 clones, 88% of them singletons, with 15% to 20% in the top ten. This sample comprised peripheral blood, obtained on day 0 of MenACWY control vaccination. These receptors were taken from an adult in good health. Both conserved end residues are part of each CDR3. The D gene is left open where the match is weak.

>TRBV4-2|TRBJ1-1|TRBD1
CASSQIGGTGSEAFF
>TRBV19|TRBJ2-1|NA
CASSRLDEQFF
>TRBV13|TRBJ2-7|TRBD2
CASSWLGRDGSYEQYF
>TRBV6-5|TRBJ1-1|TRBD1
CASSRGTDLNTEAFF
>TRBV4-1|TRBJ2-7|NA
CASRDSQSYEQYF
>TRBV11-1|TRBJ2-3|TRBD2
CASSRKGLASTDTQYF
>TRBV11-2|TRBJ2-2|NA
CASSLAGFNTGELFF
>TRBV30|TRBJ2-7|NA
CAWSGPGHTYEQYF
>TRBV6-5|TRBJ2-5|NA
CASSPQGYQETQYF
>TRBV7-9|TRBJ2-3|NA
CASSLAGQFTDTQYF
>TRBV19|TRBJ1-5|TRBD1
CASSIIPGTGNQPQHF
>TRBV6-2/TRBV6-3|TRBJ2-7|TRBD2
CASSYTYWREGEKPYEQYF
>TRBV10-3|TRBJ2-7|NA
CAINGAGSYEQYF
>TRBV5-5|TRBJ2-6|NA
CASSRGETGTPPGANVLTF
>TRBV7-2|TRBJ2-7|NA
CASSARTNREQYF
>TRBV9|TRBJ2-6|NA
CASSVKSGTGANVLTF
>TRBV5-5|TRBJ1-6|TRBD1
CASSGSRQGNSPLHF
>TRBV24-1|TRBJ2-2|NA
CATTRGNTGELFF
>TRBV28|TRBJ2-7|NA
CASRGTAVYEQYF
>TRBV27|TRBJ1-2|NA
CASSLSRRSNYGYTF
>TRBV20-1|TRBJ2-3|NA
CSARVGDTQYF
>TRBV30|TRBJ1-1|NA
CAWSGQEAFF
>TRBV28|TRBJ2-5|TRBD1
CASEGAPQETQYF
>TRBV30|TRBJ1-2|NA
CAWSQPSINYGYTF
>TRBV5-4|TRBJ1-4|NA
CASSSHAGGEKLFF
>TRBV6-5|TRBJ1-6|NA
CASSYRQMGSPLHF
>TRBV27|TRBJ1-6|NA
CASSFRRGANSPLHF
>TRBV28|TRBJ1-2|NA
CASSLSLAGTDYGYTF
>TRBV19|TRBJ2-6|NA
CASSIRQALSGANVLTF
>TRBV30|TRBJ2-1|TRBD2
CAWGRLAEYNEQFF
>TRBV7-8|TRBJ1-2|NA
CASSLDLGRGYTF
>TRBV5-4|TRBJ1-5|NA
CASSLGRRVPNQPQHF
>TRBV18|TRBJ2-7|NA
CASSPFRTGEQYF
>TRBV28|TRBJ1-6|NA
CASSPPGSSYNSPLHF
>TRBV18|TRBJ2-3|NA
CASSPLKEGGPTHTQYF
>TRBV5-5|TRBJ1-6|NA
CASSFGVVGSPLHF
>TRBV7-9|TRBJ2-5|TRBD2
CASKLGTSGSGDQETQYF
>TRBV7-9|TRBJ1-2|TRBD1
CASTGRGTYGYTF
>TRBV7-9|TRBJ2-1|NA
CASSEQFF
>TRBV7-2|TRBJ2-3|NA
CASSLTDTQYF
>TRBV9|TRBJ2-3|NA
CASSDPAANTDTQYF
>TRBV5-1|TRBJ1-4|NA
CASSAGLRNEKLFF
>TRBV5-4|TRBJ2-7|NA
CASSEGVLGNYEQYF
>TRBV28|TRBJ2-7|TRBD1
CASIPTGGGSYEQYF
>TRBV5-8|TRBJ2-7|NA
CASSLETVTLYEQYF
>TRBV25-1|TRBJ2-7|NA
CASSPSVRGGKQYF
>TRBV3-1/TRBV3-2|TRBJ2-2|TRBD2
CASSQDLIRLAGSVGELFF
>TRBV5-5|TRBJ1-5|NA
CASSLIGGINQPQHF
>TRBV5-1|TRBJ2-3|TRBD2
CASSLRASGLTDTQYF
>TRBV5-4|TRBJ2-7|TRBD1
CASSLQGVYEQYF
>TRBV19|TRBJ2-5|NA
CASSIQGRETQYF
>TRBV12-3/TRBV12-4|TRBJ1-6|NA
CASSTFGGSPLHF
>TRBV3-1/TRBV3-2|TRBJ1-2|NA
CASSQGTQGGGNGYTF